This TCR beta chain was found in a study of blood T cell repertoires in COVID-19. Whole-study context: Samples of COVID-19 (acute and convalescent) were obtained from the United States, Italy and Spain. In each case, the material was cDNA or gDNA derived from T cells, B-cell-depleted T cells, or PBMCs.

Per the authors' pipeline: Nucleated cell number was recorded as an estimate derived from reference gene primer amplification. Measured with immunoSEQ multiplex PCR; TCRdb has only the in-frame clones, and not every one. V and J calls and clone size follow that table, whereas D and trimming were derived from the DNA. The data hold 80,000 to 100,000 clones, with 85% to 90% observed a single time. The CDR3 contains 12 residues. With 1 base removed from V and 8 bases from J, the gap between germline ends came to 8 bases. Germline CDR1 MDHEN, CDR2 SYDVKM. Sample: peripheral blood. This TCR was sampled from a human donor with active COVID-19. The donor label of this sample is uncertain. The chain employs TRBV28 and TRBJ1-1; D ambiguous. The CDR3 sequence is CASSLLSGEAFF. The CDR3 DNA reads TGTGCCAGCAGTTTATTGAGCGGAGAAGCTTTCTTT.